The clone carrying this T cell receptor (beta chain) occurred a few times. TCRdb reanalysed the RT-PCR reads using MiXCR and keeps one entry per CDR3 protein. The sample lists about 680,000 distinct CDR3 sequences; 11% to 15% were seen once. Germline V CDR1 and CDR2: DFQATT, SNEGSKA (reference sequence). The J segment lost 1 base and the V segment lost 3 bases, leaving 9 bases of the junction unmatched. This CDR3 has 15 residues. The V call is TRBV20-1, the J call TRBJ2-7; 7 positions match TRBD1. The source is a female donor in good health, serving as a healthy control. The sequencing input was memory CD4+ T cells from blood. DNA for the CDR3: TGCAGTGCTAGTGATACAGGGGTAATTTCCTACGAGCAGTACTTC. Protein: CSASDTGVISYEQYF.